Given below is one T cell receptor beta chain in context. Its antigen is as yet unknown. Described treatment: approximately 10-day PBMC culture with coronavirus spike peptide pools or control peptides (ViraFEST assay). This entry belongs to a study of vaccination and CD4 T cells after COVID-19. The CDR3 is 15 amino acids. CDR1 is MNHEY, CDR2 SVGEGT, per germline. Trimming shortened V by 2 bases and J by 2 bases, and 10 bases separated the two germline ends. An Oncomine TCR Beta short-read assay was used to sequence the DNA from cultured CD4+ T cells. In this case, cultured CD4+ T cells provided the extracted genomic DNA. One entry per CDR3 protein, called by TCRdb with MiXCR from the PCR reads. The sample lists about 12,000 distinct CDR3 sequences; around 60% were seen once.

This sequence was found in a human donor who had recovered from COVID-19. Sequencing used CD4+ T cells from blood, cultured in vitro. The chain carries TRBV6-2 or TRBV6-3 and TRBJ1-3; D perhaps matches TRBD1 (6 bases). For the CDR3, the DNA is TGTGCCAGCAGTTACGCGGGACAAACTGGAAACACCATATATTTT. This codes for CASSYAGQTGNTIYF.